One sample yielded the 14 T cell receptor beta chains listed below, sequenced in a study of blood T cell repertoires in COVID-19. Sequenced by immunoSEQ multiplex PCR; TCRdb stores in-frame clones only, minus some. The table includes 150,000 to 200,000 clones, roughly 77% detected once. The sequencing input was peripheral blood. Receptors originate from a woman aged 40 to 50 with COVID-19, enrolled during active disease.

J is TRBJ2-1 and V is TRBV11-2; TRBD2 aligns across 14 bases. This CDR3 is 16 amino acids long. Unmatched junction bases numbered 7, after V lost 5 bases and J lost 7 bases. Per germline, CDR1 SGHAT and CDR2 FQNNGV. For the CDR3, the DNA is TGTGCCAGCAGCCAGACGACTAGCGGGAGGGTTAATGAGCAGTTCTTC. This sequence encodes CASSQTTSGRVNEQFF.

For the CDR3, the DNA is TGTGCCTGGAGGACCGGGGATACGCAGTATTTT. This gives the protein CAWRTGDTQYF. V is TRBV30 and J is TRBJ2-3, with no clear D. There are 11 residues in the CDR3. Trimming took 3 bases from V and 6 from J, leaving 7 bases between them. CDR1 and CDR2 (germline): GTSNPN, SVGIG (reference sequence).

The CDR3 bases are TGTGTCAGAAGCCGAGTAATGCGGGACAGTCAACCTAGGGGCTATGGCTACACCTTC. This gives the protein CVRSRVMRDSQPRGYGYTF. The gene calls are TRBV7-5 and TRBJ1-2; the DNA was not used to check the table's D call, TRBD1. TRBV7-5 is assigned pseudogene status. The CDR3 length is 19 residues.

The chain is built from TRBV11-2 and TRBJ2-1; 7 bases fit TRBD1. The germline V gene encodes CDR1 SGHAT and CDR2 FQNNGV. CDR3 length: 16 amino acids. V shed 5 bases, J shed 10 bases, and the junction held 17 bases outside the gene matches. As DNA, the CDR3 is TGTGCCAGCAGCCCCCGAACAGGGGAAAGGAGTGAGGAGCAGTTCTTC. It is translated as CASSPRTGERSEEQFF.

The chain carries TRBV5-6 and TRBJ1-2; D is possibly TRBD1 (6 bases). The germline V gene has CDR1 SGHDT and CDR2 YYEEEE. V lost 3 bases to trimming and J lost 0 bases, with 9 bases between them. The CDR3 sequence is 14 residues long. Here the CDR3 reads CASSWGTSNYGYTF. In DNA, the CDR3 is TGTGCCAGCAGCTGGGGGACATCTAACTATGGCTACACCTTC.

The chain couples TRBV10-1 to TRBJ1-1; D is possibly TRBD1 (6 bases). The CDR3 has 17 amino acids. Per germline, CDR1 WNHNN and CDR2 SYGVQD (reference sequence). The V end lost 3 bases, the J end lost 4 bases, and 21 bases lay between the germline ends. CDR3: CASSDSILGAPATEAFF. The CDR3 DNA sequence: TGCGCCAGCAGTGATTCGATTTTGGGGGCGCCCGCCACTGAAGCTTTCTTT.

The J gene is TRBJ2-2, the V gene TRBV4-2; D uncertain. Trimming shortened V by 4 bases and J by 5 bases, and 8 bases separated the two germline ends. Germline values: CDR1 LGHNA, CDR2 YNFKEQ. This CDR3 is 13 amino acids long. The CDR3 region has the DNA TGTGCCAGCAGCCTAACTACTACCGGGGAGCTGTTTTTT. It encodes CASSLTTTGELFF.

This chain links TRBV30 with TRBJ2-2; a possible D gene is TRBD2 (6 bases). CDR1 GTSNPN and CDR2 SVGIG come from the germline V gene (reference sequence). CDR3 size: 15 residues. V shed 4 bases and J shed 4 bases, with 16 bases lying between them. The CDR3 DNA is TGTGCCTGGACTGCGGGGCGGGTGCTCACCGGGGAGCTGTTTTTT. Translated, it gives CAWTAGRVLTGELFF.

The gene calls are TRBV18 and TRBJ2-7; D gene ambiguous. The length of the CDR3 is 16 residues. V lost 2 bases and J 0 bases, leaving 14 bases between the germline ends. Germline CDR1 KGHSH, CDR2 LQKENI. CDR3 nucleotides: TGTGCCAGCTCACCAGTCAGCGACGCCTTCTCCTACGAGCAGTACTTC. It translates to CASSPVSDAFSYEQYF.

The chain combines TRBV19 with TRBJ2-7; 9 nucleotides agree with TRBD1. The CDR3 is made up of 14 amino acids. With 4 bases clipped from V and 6 bases from J, the junction kept 7 bases outside the gene matches. Germline V lookup: CDR1 LNHDA, CDR2 SQIVND (reference sequence). In DNA, the CDR3 is TGTGCCAGTAGTACTTCCGGGACAGGGTCCGAGCAGTACTTC. This sequence encodes CASSTSGTGSEQYF.

This clone has a single count. This sample includes further DNA sequences coding for the same CDR3. The V gene is TRBV11-2, the J gene TRBJ1-1, with a possible D match to TRBD1 (6 bases). The CDR3 spans 14 residues. Germline values: CDR1 SGHAT, CDR2 FQNNGV. Trimming took off 5 bases at V and 0 bases at J, with 10 bases between the two ends. The CDR3 DNA sequence: TGTGCCAGCAGCCAAACAGGGTTGAACACTGAAGCTTTCTTT. This sequence encodes CASSQTGLNTEAFF.

V is TRBV10-3 and J is TRBJ1-6; TRBD1 might be the D (6 bases). V gave up 5 bases and J gave up 7 bases, with 15 bases separating them. The CDR3 is made up of 15 amino acids. The germline gives CDR1 ENHRY, CDR2 SYGVKD. For the CDR3, the DNA is TGTGCCATCAGTAAAGAAGGACAGACAAATTCACCCCTCCACTTT. Its protein is CAISKEGQTNSPLHF.

The chain has TRBV5-1 and TRBJ1-1; 7 bases match TRBD1. V lost 1 base to trimming and J lost 4 bases; unmatched junction nucleotides: 4. Germline CDR1 and CDR2: SGHRS and YFSETQ. The CDR3 is made up of 14 amino acids. The CDR3 coding sequence is TGCGCCAGCAGCTTGACAGGGGACGGCACTGAAGCTTTCTTT. Translation: CASSLTGDGTEAFF.

The J gene is TRBJ2-5, the V gene TRBV29-1, with D possibly matching TRBD1 (6 bases). CDR1 is SQVTM, CDR2 ANQGSEA, per germline. V was cut by 7 bases and J by 6 bases, with 18 bases left in between. The CDR3 is 13 residues long. CDR3 in DNA: TGCAGCGCCGAACCTACAGGGTTAAAGACCCAGTACTTC. It translates to CSAEPTGLKTQYF.